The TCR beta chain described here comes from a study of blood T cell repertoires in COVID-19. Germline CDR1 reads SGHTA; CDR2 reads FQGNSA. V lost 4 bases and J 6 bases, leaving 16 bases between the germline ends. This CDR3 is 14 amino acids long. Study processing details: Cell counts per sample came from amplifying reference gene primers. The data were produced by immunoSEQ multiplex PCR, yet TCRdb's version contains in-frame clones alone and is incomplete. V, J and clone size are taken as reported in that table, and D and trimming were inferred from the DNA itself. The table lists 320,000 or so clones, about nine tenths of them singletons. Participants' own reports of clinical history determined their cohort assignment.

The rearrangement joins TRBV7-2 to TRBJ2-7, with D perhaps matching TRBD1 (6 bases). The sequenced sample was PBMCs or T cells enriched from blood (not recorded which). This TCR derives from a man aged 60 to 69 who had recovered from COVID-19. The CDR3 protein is CASSSYDRLSEQYF. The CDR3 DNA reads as TGTGCCAGCAGCTCCTACGACAGGCTAAGCGAGCAGTACTTC.